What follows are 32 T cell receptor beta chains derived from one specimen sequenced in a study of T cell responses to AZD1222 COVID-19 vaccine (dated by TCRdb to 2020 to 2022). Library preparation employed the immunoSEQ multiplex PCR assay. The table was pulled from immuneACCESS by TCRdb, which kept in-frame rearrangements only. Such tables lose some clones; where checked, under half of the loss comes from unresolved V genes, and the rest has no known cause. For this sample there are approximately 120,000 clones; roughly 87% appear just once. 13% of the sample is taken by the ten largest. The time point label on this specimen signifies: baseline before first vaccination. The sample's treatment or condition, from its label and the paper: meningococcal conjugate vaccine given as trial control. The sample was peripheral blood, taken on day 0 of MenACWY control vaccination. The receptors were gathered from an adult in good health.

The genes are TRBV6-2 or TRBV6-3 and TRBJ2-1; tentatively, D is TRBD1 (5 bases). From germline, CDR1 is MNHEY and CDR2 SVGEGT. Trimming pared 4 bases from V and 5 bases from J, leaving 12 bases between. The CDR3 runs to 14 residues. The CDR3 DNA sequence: TGTGCCAGCAGTTCTAGGGGAACCCACAATGAGCAGTTCTTC. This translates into CASSSRGTHNEQFF.

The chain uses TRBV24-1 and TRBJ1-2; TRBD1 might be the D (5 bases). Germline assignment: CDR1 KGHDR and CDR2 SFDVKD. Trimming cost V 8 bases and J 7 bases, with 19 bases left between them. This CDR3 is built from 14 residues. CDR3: CATKDGQGSGGYTF. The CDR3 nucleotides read TGTGCCACCAAGGATGGTCAGGGATCGGGTGGCTACACCTTC.

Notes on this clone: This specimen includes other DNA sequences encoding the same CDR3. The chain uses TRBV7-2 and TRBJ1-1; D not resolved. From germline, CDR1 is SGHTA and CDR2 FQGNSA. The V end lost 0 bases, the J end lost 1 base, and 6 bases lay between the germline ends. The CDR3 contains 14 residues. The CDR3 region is CASSLASGNTEAFF. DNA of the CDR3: TGTGCCAGCAGCTTAGCATCTGGGAACACTGAAGCTTTCTTT.

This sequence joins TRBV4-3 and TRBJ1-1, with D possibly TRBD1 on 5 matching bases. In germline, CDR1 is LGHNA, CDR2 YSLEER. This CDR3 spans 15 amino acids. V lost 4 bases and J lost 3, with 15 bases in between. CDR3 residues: CASSPRGGEDTEAFF. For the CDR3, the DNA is TGCGCCAGCAGCCCCAGAGGAGGGGAGGACACTGAAGCTTTCTTT.

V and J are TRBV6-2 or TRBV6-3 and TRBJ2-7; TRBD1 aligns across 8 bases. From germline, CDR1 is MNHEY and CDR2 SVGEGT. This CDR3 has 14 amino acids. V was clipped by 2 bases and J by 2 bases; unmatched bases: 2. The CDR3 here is CASSYRTGTYEQYF. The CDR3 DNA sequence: TGTGCCAGCAGTTACCGGACAGGGACCTACGAGCAGTACTTC.

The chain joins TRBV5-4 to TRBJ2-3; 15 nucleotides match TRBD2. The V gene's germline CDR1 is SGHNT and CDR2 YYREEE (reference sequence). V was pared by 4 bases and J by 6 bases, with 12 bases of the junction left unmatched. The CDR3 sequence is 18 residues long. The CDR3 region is CASSRGLAGGGVDDTQYF. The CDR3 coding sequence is TGTGCCAGCAGCCGGGGACTAGCGGGGGGCGGAGTTGATGATACGCAGTATTTT.

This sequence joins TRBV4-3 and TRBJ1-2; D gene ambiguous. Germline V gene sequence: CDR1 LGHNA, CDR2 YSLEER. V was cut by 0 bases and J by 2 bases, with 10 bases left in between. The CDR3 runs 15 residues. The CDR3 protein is CASSQDKGRNYGYTF. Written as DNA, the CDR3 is TGCGCCAGCAGCCAAGATAAGGGAAGGAACTATGGCTACACCTTC.

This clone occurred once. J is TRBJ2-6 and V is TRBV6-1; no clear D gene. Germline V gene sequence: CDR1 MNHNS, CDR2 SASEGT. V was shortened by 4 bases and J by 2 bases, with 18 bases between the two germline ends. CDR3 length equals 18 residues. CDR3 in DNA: TGTGCCAGCAGTGCACGGGCCCTGTTAGCTACTGGGGCCAACGTCCTGACTTTC. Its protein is CASSARALLATGANVLTF.

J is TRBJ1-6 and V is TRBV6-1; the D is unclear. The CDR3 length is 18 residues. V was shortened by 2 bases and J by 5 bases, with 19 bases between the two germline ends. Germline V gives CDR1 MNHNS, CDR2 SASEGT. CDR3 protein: CASSEWGTVNPHNSPLHF. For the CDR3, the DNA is TGTGCCAGCAGTGAATGGGGAACGGTAAACCCTCATAATTCACCCCTCCACTTT.

CDR3 residues: CASSPRGAGTGYNEQFF. DNA for the CDR3: TGTGCCAGCAGTCCCCGGGGGGCGGGGACTGGGTACAATGAGCAGTTCTTC. The chain has TRBV6-6 and TRBJ2-1; D perhaps matches TRBD2 (7 bases). The CDR3 sequence is 17 residues long. V gave up 5 bases and J gave up 4 bases, with 21 bases separating them. The V gene's germline CDR1 is MNHNY and CDR2 SVGAGI (reference sequence).

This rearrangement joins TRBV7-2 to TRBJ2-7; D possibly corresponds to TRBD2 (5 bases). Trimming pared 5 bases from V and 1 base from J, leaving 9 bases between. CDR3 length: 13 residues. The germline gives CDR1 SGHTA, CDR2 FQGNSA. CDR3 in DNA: TGTGCCAGCAGCCCGGGGAATTCCTACGAGCAGTACTTC. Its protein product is CASSPGNSYEQYF.

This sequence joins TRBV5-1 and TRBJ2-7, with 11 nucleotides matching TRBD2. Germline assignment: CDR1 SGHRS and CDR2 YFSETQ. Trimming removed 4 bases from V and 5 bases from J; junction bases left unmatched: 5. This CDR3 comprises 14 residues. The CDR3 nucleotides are TGCGCCAGCAGCGGTAGCGGGAGGGTCCACGAGCAGTACTTC. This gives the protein CASSGSGRVHEQYF.

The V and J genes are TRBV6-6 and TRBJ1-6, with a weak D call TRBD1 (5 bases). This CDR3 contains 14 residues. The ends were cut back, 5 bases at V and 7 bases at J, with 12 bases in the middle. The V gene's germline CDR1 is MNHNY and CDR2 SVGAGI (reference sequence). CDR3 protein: CASSPETANSPLHF. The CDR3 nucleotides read TGTGCCAGCAGTCCAGAGACAGCGAATTCACCCCTCCACTTT.

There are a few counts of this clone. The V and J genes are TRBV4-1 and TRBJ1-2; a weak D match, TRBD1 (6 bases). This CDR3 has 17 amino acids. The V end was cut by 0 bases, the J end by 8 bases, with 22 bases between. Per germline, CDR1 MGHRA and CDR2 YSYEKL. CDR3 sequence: CASSQESRGPRREGYTF. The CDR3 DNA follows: TGCGCCAGCAGCCAAGAGTCCCGGGGGCCCCGGCGGGAAGGCTACACCTTC.

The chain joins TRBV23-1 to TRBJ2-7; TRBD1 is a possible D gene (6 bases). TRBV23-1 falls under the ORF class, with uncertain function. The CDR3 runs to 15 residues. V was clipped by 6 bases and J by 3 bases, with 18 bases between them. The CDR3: CASRPGPQGNYEQYF. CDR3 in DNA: TGCGCCAGCAGACCCGGGCCACAGGGTAACTACGAGCAGTACTTC.

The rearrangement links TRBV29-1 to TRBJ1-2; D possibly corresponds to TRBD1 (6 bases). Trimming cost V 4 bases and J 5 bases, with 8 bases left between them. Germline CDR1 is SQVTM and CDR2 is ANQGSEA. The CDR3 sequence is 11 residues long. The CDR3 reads CSVAQGYGYTF. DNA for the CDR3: TGCAGCGTTGCCCAGGGGTATGGCTACACCTTC.

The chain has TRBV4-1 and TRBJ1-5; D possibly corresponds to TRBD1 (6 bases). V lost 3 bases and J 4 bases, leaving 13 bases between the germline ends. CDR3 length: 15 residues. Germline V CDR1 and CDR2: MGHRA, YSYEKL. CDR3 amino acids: CASSQYRGTNQPQHF. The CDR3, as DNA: TGCGCCAGCAGCCAGTATAGGGGGACGAATCAGCCCCAGCATTTT.

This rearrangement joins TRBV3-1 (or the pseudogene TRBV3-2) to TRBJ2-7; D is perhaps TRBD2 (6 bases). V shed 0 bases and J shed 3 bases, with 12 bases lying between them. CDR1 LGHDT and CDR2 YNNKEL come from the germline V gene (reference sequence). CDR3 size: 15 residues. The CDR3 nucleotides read TGTGCCAGCAGCCAAGAGTCCGGGAGCGTCTACGAGCAGTACTTC. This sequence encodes CASSQESGSVYEQYF.

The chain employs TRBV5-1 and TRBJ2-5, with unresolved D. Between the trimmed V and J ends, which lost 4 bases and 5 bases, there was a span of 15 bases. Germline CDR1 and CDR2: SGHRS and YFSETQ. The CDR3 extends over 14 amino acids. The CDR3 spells CASSAGRLEETQYF. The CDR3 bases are TGCGCCAGCAGCGCTGGAAGGTTAGAGGAGACCCAGTACTTC.

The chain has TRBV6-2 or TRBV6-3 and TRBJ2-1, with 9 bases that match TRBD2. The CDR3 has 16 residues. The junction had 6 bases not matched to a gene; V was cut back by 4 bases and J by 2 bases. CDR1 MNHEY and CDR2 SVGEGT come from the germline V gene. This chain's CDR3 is CASSWVGGRAYNEQFF. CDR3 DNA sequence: TGTGCCAGCAGTTGGGTAGGCGGGAGGGCCTACAATGAGCAGTTCTTC.

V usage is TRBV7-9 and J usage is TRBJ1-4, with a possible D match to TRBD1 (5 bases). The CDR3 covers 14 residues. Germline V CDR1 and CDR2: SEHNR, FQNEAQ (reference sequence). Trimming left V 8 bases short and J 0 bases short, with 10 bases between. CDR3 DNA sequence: TGTGCCAGCGGGGGGTTTGCAACTAATGAAAAACTGTTTTTT. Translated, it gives CASGGFATNEKLFF.

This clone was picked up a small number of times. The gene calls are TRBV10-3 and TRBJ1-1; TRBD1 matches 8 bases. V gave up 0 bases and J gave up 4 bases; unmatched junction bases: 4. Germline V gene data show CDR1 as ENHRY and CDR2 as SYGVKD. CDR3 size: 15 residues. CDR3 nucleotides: TGTGCCATCAGTGAGTCAACAGGGGGAGGCACTGAAGCTTTCTTT. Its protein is CAISESTGGGTEAFF.

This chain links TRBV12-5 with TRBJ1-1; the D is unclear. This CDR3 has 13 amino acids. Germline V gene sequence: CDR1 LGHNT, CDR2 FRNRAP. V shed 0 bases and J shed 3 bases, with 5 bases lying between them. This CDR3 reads CASGLVRDTEAFF. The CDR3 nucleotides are TGTGCTAGTGGTTTGGTCCGGGACACTGAAGCTTTCTTT.

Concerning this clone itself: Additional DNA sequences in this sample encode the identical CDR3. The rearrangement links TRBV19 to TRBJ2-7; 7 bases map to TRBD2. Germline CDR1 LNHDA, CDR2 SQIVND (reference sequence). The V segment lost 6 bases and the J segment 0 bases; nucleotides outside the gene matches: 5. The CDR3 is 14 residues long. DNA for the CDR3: TGTGCCAGTAGGGTTGGCGGGAGCTCCTACGAGCAGTACTTC. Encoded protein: CASRVGGSSYEQYF.

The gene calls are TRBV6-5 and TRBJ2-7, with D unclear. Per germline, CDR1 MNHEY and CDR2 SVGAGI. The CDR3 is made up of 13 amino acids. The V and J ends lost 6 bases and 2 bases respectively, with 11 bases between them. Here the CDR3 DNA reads TGTGCCAGCAGCCCCCAACCTACCTACGAGCAGTACTTC. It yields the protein CASSPQPTYEQYF.

The CDR3 spells CASSSSQTGPNYGYTF. As DNA, the CDR3 is TGCGCCAGCAGCTCGAGTCAGACTGGACCCAACTATGGCTACACCTTC. J is TRBJ1-2 and V is TRBV4-1; D is ambiguous. Germline-derived CDR1 and CDR2 are MGHRA and YSYEKL. CDR3 length: 16 amino acids. V dropped 5 bases and J dropped 2 bases, with 18 bases sitting between them.

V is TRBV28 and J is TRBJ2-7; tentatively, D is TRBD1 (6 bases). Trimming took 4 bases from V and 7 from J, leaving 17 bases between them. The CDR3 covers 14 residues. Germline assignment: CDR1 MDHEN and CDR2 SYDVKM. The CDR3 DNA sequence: TGTGCCAGCAGTTCCTTGGGACAAGGCGTGGAGCAGTACTTC. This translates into CASSSLGQGVEQYF.

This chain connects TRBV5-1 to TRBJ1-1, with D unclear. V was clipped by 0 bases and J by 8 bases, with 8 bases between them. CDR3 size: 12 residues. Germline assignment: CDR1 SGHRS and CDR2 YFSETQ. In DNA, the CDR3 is TGCGCCAGCAGCTTGGGGGATCGAGAAGCTTTCTTT. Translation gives CASSLGDREAFF.

CDR3 amino acids: CASSLYPPGTSEGAYNEQFF. CDR3 in DNA: TGTGCCAGCAGTTTATACCCGCCCGGGACTAGCGAGGGGGCCTACAATGAGCAGTTCTTC. The chain joins TRBV28 to TRBJ2-1; 10 nucleotides match TRBD2. The CDR3 is 20 amino acids. V gave up 1 base and J gave up 2 bases; unmatched junction bases: 14. In germline, CDR1 is MDHEN, CDR2 SYDVKM.

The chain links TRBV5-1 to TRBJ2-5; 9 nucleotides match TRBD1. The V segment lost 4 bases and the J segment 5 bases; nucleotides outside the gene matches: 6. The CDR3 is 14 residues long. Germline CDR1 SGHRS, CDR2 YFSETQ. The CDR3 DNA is TGCGCCAGCAGCCGAGAACAGGGGGCTGAGACCCAGTACTTC. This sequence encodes CASSREQGAETQYF.

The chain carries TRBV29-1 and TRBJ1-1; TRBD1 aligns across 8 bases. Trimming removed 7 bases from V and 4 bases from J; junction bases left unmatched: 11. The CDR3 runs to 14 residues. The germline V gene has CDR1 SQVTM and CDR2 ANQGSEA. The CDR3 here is CSARGQGAFTEAFF. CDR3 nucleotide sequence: TGCAGCGCCCGAGGGCAGGGGGCGTTCACTGAAGCTTTCTTT.

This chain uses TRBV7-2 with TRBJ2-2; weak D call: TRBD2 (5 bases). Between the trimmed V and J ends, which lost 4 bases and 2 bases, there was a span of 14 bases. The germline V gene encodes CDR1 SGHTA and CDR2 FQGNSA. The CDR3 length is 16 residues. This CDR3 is CASSSRGSANTGELFF. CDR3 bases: TGTGCCAGCAGCTCAAGAGGGTCCGCAAACACCGGGGAGCTGTTTTTT.